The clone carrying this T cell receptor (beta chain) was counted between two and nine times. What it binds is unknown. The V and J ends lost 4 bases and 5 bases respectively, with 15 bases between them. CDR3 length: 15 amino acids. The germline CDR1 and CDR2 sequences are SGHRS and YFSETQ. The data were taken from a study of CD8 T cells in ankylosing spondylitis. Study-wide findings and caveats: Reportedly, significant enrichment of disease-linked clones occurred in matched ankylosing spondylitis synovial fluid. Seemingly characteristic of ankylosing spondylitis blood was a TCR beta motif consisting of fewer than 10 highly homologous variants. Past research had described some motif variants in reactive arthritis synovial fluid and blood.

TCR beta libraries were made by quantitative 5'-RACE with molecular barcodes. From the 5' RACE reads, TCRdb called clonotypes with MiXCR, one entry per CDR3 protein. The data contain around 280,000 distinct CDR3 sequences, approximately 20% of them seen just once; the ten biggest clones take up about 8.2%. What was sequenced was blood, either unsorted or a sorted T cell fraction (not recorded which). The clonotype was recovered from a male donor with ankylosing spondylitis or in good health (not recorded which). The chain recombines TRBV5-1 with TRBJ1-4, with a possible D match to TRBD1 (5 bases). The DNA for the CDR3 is TGCGCCAGCAGCGTGGCCGGGACGGAAAATGAAAAACTGTTTTTT. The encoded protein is CASSVAGTENEKLFF.